This T cell receptor (beta chain) was recorded in a study of OX40 agonist ivuxolimab in advanced cancers. Note on this clone: The target antigen is unknown.

V lost 5 bases, J lost 5 bases, and 9 bases lay in between. CDR1 is SEHNR and CDR2 is FQNEAQ in the germline V gene (reference sequence). The CDR3 consists of 12 residues. TCRdb's copy holds only in-frame clones and misses some; the assay was immunoSEQ multiplex PCR. The sample has about 97,000 clones; approximately 87% are singletons. Regarding the study as a whole: Both blood CD4+ and CD8+ T cells showed clonal growth by week 6 at 0.1 to 3.0 mg/kg. Mean expanded clone counts were higher in CD8+ than CD4+ T cells.

The receptor's source is an adult with an advanced solid tumor such as melanoma, head and neck, liver or kidney cancer. The chain joins TRBV7-9 to TRBJ1-2; D gene unclear. This sample comprised CD4+ or CD8+ T cells sorted from blood, obtained in a trial of the OX40 agonist ivuxolimab. CDR3 nucleotides: TGTGCCAGCAGCCACAGTCAGTATGGCTACACCTTC. It yields the protein CASSHSQYGYTF. The variable domain in full, completed from reference TRBV7-9 and TRBJ1-2, reads DTGVSQNPRHKITKRGQNVTFRCDPISEHNRLYWYRQTLGQGPEFLTYFQNEAQLEKSRLLSDRFSAERPKGSFSTLEIQRTEQGDSAMYLCASSHSQYGYTFGSGTRLTVV.